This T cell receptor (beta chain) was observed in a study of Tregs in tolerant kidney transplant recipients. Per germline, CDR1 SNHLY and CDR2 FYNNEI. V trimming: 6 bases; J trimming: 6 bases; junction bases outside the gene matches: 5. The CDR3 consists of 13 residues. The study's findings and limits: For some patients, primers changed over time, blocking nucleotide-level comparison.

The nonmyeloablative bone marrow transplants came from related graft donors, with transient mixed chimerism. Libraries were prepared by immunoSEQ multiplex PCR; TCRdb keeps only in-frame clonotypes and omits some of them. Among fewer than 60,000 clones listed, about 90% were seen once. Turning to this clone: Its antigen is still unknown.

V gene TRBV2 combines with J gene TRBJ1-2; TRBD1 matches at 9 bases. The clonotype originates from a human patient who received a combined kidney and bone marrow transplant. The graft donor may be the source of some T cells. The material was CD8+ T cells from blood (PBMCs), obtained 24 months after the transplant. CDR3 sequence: CASRGDREDGYTF. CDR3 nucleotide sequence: TGTGCCAGCAGGGGGGACAGGGAGGATGGCTACACCTTC.